Listed below are T cell receptor beta chains from one sample, sequenced in a study of T cells in Graves' hyperthyroidism and ophthalmopathy. TCRdb ran MiXCR on the multiplex PCR reads and lists one entry per CDR3 protein. The table lists about 420,000 distinct CDR3 sequences, approximately 14% of them singletons, with roughly an eighth in the top ten. Material: blood. These receptor sequences come from a woman under 30 with Graves' hyperthyroidism. CDR3s include the opening cysteine and the closing phenylalanine or tryptophan. Each record gives: CDR3 DNA, CDR3 protein, D gene, V gene, J gene, clone size. The D gene is left open where the match is weak. For some rows the clone size is stated as once, few or many, or as a class when expanded; others skip it.

CDR3 DNA: TGTGCCAGCAGCTTGGGCCAGGCCGCAGATACGCAGTATTTT; CDR3 protein: CASSLGQAADTQYF; D gene: -; V gene: TRBV7-3; J gene: TRBJ2-3; clone size: few
CDR3 DNA: TGTGCCAGCAGCCCCTGGGGTGGACGACGGCATAACTATGGCTACACCTTC; CDR3 protein: CASSPWGGRRHNYGYTF; D gene: -; V gene: TRBV7-2; J gene: TRBJ1-2; clone size: few
CDR3 DNA: TGCAGCGCCGAGGGTCTAGTCCTTTACAATGAGCAGTTCTTC; CDR3 protein: CSAEGLVLYNEQFF; D gene: -; V gene: TRBV29-1; J gene: TRBJ2-1; clone size: many
CDR3 DNA: TGTGCCAGCAGAATAGCGGGGGGGGTTGACATTCAGTACTTC; CDR3 protein: CASRIAGGVDIQYF; D gene: TRBD2; V gene: TRBV28; J gene: TRBJ2-4; clone size: many
CDR3 DNA: TGCGCCAGCAGAGACCTTGGCGGCCTCTACAATGAGCAGTTCTTC; CDR3 protein: CASRDLGGLYNEQFF; D gene: -; V gene: TRBV4-1; J gene: TRBJ2-1; clone size: few
CDR3 DNA: TGTGCCAGCAGTTACTGGGGCAGGGAGGAAAGGGGCTACACCTTC; CDR3 protein: CASSYWGREERGYTF; D gene: -; V gene: TRBV6-5; J gene: TRBJ1-2; clone size: -
CDR3 DNA: TGTGCCAGCAGTTCCGGGGACAGGGGAGGGGACGAGCAGTACTTC; CDR3 protein: CASSSGDRGGDEQYF; D gene: TRBD1; V gene: TRBV6-5; J gene: TRBJ2-7; clone size: few
CDR3 DNA: TGTGCCAGCAGCCCCGAGGGGGCTAGCGGGGTTTCGGCCCAGTACTTC; CDR3 protein: CASSPEGASGVSAQYF; D gene: TRBD2; V gene: TRBV7-2; J gene: TRBJ2-5; clone size: many
CDR3 DNA: TGTGCCAGCAGGTACGGAGGGAACACTGAAGCTTTCTTT; CDR3 protein: CASRYGGNTEAFF; D gene: -; V gene: TRBV12-3/TRBV12-4; J gene: TRBJ1-1; clone size: many
CDR3 DNA: TGTGCCAGCAGTGGAGAGCGGGGCCTCCCCGAGACCCAGTACTTC; CDR3 protein: CASSGERGLPETQYF; D gene: TRBD2; V gene: TRBV2; J gene: TRBJ2-5; clone size: many
CDR3 DNA: TGTGCTAGTGCTCCTCGGTTGAGCACAGATACGCAGTATTTT; CDR3 protein: CASAPRLSTDTQYF; D gene: -; V gene: TRBV12-5; J gene: TRBJ2-3; clone size: many
CDR3 DNA: TGCAGCGTTGAGTCGGGTCTTGGCGGGGGCTACACCTTC; CDR3 protein: CSVESGLGGGYTF; D gene: -; V gene: TRBV29-1; J gene: TRBJ1-2; clone size: few
CDR3 DNA: TGCAGTGCTAGTGGTGAGCGGGAGGGTACGTACGAGCAGTACTTC; CDR3 protein: CSASGEREGTYEQYF; D gene: TRBD2; V gene: TRBV20-1; J gene: TRBJ2-7; clone size: many
CDR3 DNA: TGTGCCAGCAGCCAAGGGATAGATGGCAATCAGCCCCAGCATTTT; CDR3 protein: CASSQGIDGNQPQHF; D gene: -; V gene: TRBV3-1; J gene: TRBJ1-5; clone size: many
CDR3 DNA: TGTGCCAGCAGTCCATATGACACCAAGAACACTGAAGCTTTCTTT; CDR3 protein: CASSPYDTKNTEAFF; D gene: -; V gene: TRBV12-3/TRBV12-4; J gene: TRBJ1-1; clone size: -
CDR3 DNA: TGTGCCAGCTTCACCAGCCGGGGAAACACCATATATTTT; CDR3 protein: CASFTSRGNTIYF; D gene: -; V gene: TRBV18; J gene: TRBJ1-3; clone size: few
CDR3 DNA: TGTGCCAGCAGATTGGACAGGGCGGGCACAGATACGCAGTATTTT; CDR3 protein: CASRLDRAGTDTQYF; D gene: TRBD1; V gene: TRBV6-1; J gene: TRBJ2-3; clone size: -
CDR3 DNA: TGTGCCAGCAGCCCGAGAGCCGGAGCTAACACCGGGGAGCTGTTTTTT; CDR3 protein: CASSPRAGANTGELFF; D gene: -; V gene: TRBV9; J gene: TRBJ2-2; clone size: few
CDR3 DNA: TGTGCCAGCAGCTCTCCTTCCGGAAACCACGAGCAGTACTTC; CDR3 protein: CASSSPSGNHEQYF; D gene: -; V gene: TRBV7-8; J gene: TRBJ2-7; clone size: -
CDR3 DNA: TGTGCCAGCAGCGTCGGCCTAGCCCGCGGAGGAGAGACCCAGTACTTC; CDR3 protein: CASSVGLARGGETQYF; D gene: -; V gene: TRBV9; J gene: TRBJ2-5; clone size: many
CDR3 DNA: TGTGCCAGCACTCCCCGGACAGCATCAACAGAGACCCAGTACTTC; CDR3 protein: CASTPRTASTETQYF; D gene: -; V gene: TRBV3-1; J gene: TRBJ2-5; clone size: many
CDR3 DNA: TGCGCCAGCAGCCAAGCAGACAGGAGTCCCACTGAAGCTTTCTTT; CDR3 protein: CASSQADRSPTEAFF; D gene: -; V gene: TRBV4-1; J gene: TRBJ1-1; clone size: many
CDR3 DNA: TGTGCCAGCAGTTCCGGGACAGGGGAACGGACCAAAAACATTCAGTACTTC; CDR3 protein: CASSSGTGERTKNIQYF; D gene: TRBD1; V gene: TRBV6-2/TRBV6-3; J gene: TRBJ2-4; clone size: few
CDR3 DNA: TGTGCCAGCAGCTCCCCGGATATGAACACTGAAGCTTTCTTT; CDR3 protein: CASSSPDMNTEAFF; D gene: -; V gene: TRBV7-2; J gene: TRBJ1-1; clone size: few
CDR3 DNA: TGTGCCAGCAGCTCGTCCGTTGAGCAGTACTTC; CDR3 protein: CASSSSVEQYF; D gene: -; V gene: TRBV7-2; J gene: TRBJ2-7; clone size: many
CDR3 DNA: TGTGCCAGCAGTCTGCTAGCGACGAGCTCCTACGAGCAGTACTTC; CDR3 protein: CASSLLATSSYEQYF; D gene: -; V gene: TRBV6-2/TRBV6-3; J gene: TRBJ2-7; clone size: many
CDR3 DNA: TGTGCCAGCAGTCCGCCGATACAGGGGGCTGACTATGGCTACACCTTC; CDR3 protein: CASSPPIQGADYGYTF; D gene: TRBD1; V gene: TRBV6-2/TRBV6-3; J gene: TRBJ1-2; clone size: few
CDR3 DNA: TGCAGTGCTACATCAGGTGGCAGTGACACCGGGGAGCTGTTTTTT; CDR3 protein: CSATSGGSDTGELFF; D gene: -; V gene: TRBV20-1; J gene: TRBJ2-2; clone size: many
CDR3 DNA: TGTGCCAGCAGCGCAGGGACAAGTCTTTCCTACGAGCAGTACTTC; CDR3 protein: CASSAGTSLSYEQYF; D gene: -; V gene: TRBV7-2; J gene: TRBJ2-7; clone size: -
CDR3 DNA: TGTGCCAGCAGCTCACCCCGACAGCATCGAAATTCACCCCTCCACTTT; CDR3 protein: CASSSPRQHRNSPLHF; D gene: -; V gene: TRBV7-9; J gene: TRBJ1-6; clone size: once
CDR3 DNA: TGTGCCAGCAGTTTTGGCGGCAGTGCTAGACTGAACTCTGGAAACACCATATATTTT; CDR3 protein: CASSFGGSARLNSGNTIYF; D gene: -; V gene: TRBV28; J gene: TRBJ1-3; clone size: many
CDR3 DNA: TGTGCCAGCAGCTCGGGACAGAAAGCTTTCTTT; CDR3 protein: CASSSGQKAFF; D gene: TRBD1; V gene: TRBV12-3/TRBV12-4; J gene: TRBJ1-1; clone size: many
CDR3 DNA: TGCAGTGCTTACCTAGCGGGAGTAGGTGAGACCCAGTACTTC; CDR3 protein: CSAYLAGVGETQYF; D gene: TRBD2; V gene: TRBV20-1; J gene: TRBJ2-5; clone size: many
CDR3 DNA: TGTGCCAGCAGCCGTCGGACAGGGGTGGCAGATACGCAGTATTTT; CDR3 protein: CASSRRTGVADTQYF; D gene: TRBD1; V gene: TRBV3-1; J gene: TRBJ2-3; clone size: few
CDR3 DNA: TGTGCCAGCAGCCTGACGGGGACCCAGTACTTC; CDR3 protein: CASSLTGTQYF; D gene: -; V gene: TRBV11-2; J gene: TRBJ2-5; clone size: many
CDR3 DNA: TGTGCCAGCAGTTCCCACAGGGGGCCGTACACTGAAGCTTTCTTT; CDR3 protein: CASSSHRGPYTEAFF; D gene: TRBD1; V gene: TRBV27; J gene: TRBJ1-1; clone size: -
CDR3 DNA: TGTGCCAGTAAGATCGGGACAGGAGCGAACACTGAAGCTTTCTTT; CDR3 protein: CASKIGTGANTEAFF; D gene: TRBD1; V gene: TRBV19; J gene: TRBJ1-1; clone size: many
CDR3 DNA: TGTGCCAGCAGCCCACGAACTCTAGCGGGAGGCACGCAGTATTTT; CDR3 protein: CASSPRTLAGGTQYF; D gene: TRBD2; V gene: TRBV3-1; J gene: TRBJ2-3; clone size: -
CDR3 DNA: TGCAGTGCTAACGACAGGCAAGAGACCCAGTACTTC; CDR3 protein: CSANDRQETQYF; D gene: -; V gene: TRBV20-1; J gene: TRBJ2-5; clone size: many
CDR3 DNA: TGTGCCAGCAGTTTACAGGGATGGGACTCCTACGAGCAGTACTTC; CDR3 protein: CASSLQGWDSYEQYF; D gene: -; V gene: TRBV28; J gene: TRBJ2-7; clone size: many
CDR3 DNA: TGCAGTGCTAGGGGGATCCTATCCCACAATGAGCAGTTCTTC; CDR3 protein: CSARGILSHNEQFF; D gene: -; V gene: TRBV20-1; J gene: TRBJ2-1; clone size: few
CDR3 DNA: TGTGCCAGCAGTTTAAGGGCGGGAGTTGGCTACGAGCAGTACTTC; CDR3 protein: CASSLRAGVGYEQYF; D gene: TRBD2; V gene: TRBV28; J gene: TRBJ2-7; clone size: few
CDR3 DNA: TGTGCCACCAGCAGAGATATCGCCTACGAGCAGTACTTC; CDR3 protein: CATSRDIAYEQYF; D gene: -; V gene: TRBV15; J gene: TRBJ2-7; clone size: many
CDR3 DNA: TGTGCCAGCAGTTTGGGTCTGAGGTCGGGCACAGATACGCAGTATTTT; CDR3 protein: CASSLGLRSGTDTQYF; D gene: -; V gene: TRBV12-3/TRBV12-4; J gene: TRBJ2-3; clone size: many
CDR3 DNA: TGTGCCAGCAGCTACAAGCGGCTTCGGAATTCACCCCTCCACTTT; CDR3 protein: CASSYKRLRNSPLHF; D gene: -; V gene: TRBV7-9; J gene: TRBJ1-6; clone size: few
CDR3 DNA: TGTGCCAGCCGGGGGGGTTGGGAGTATGGCTACACCTTC; CDR3 protein: CASRGGWEYGYTF; D gene: -; V gene: TRBV6-1; J gene: TRBJ1-2; clone size: few
CDR3 DNA: TGTGCCAGCAGTTACTCAACAGGGATAGAAGCTTTCTTT; CDR3 protein: CASSYSTGIEAFF; D gene: -; V gene: TRBV6-5; J gene: TRBJ1-1; clone size: many
CDR3 DNA: TGTGCCACCAGTCAGGGGAACTATGGCTACACCTTC; CDR3 protein: CATSQGNYGYTF; D gene: -; V gene: TRBV24-1; J gene: TRBJ1-2; clone size: -
CDR3 DNA: TGTGCCAGCAGAGGACAGCTCAGCGGCTATGGCTACACCTTC; CDR3 protein: CASRGQLSGYGYTF; D gene: -; V gene: TRBV12-3/TRBV12-4; J gene: TRBJ1-2; clone size: -
CDR3 DNA: TGTGCCAGTAGTCTAGGATTCTCACCGGGTCAAGGCGAGCAGTACTTC; CDR3 protein: CASSLGFSPGQGEQYF; D gene: -; V gene: TRBV19; J gene: TRBJ2-7; clone size: -
CDR3 DNA: TGTGCCAGCAGTGAAAATTCCCGGGGCCAGCAGTACTTC; CDR3 protein: CASSENSRGQQYF; D gene: -; V gene: TRBV2; J gene: TRBJ2-7; clone size: many
CDR3 DNA: TGCAGTGCTAGTCCACGGACAGGGGGTTACAATGAGCAGTTCTTC; CDR3 protein: CSASPRTGGYNEQFF; D gene: TRBD1; V gene: TRBV20-1; J gene: TRBJ2-1; clone size: -
CDR3 DNA: TGTGCCAGCAGAGCGGGTAACGCGAACACCGGGGAGCTGTTTTTT; CDR3 protein: CASRAGNANTGELFF; D gene: -; V gene: TRBV2; J gene: TRBJ2-2; clone size: few
CDR3 DNA: TGTGCCGCCAGTTCCAGGGTTCGCACTGAAGCTTTCTTT; CDR3 protein: CAASSRVRTEAFF; D gene: -; V gene: TRBV10-3; J gene: TRBJ1-1; clone size: many
CDR3 DNA: TGTGCCAGCAGTTACTCCCCGGGAGGAGGACAAGAGACCCAGTACTTC; CDR3 protein: CASSYSPGGGQETQYF; D gene: TRBD2; V gene: TRBV6-2/TRBV6-3; J gene: TRBJ2-5; clone size: -
CDR3 DNA: TGTGCCAGCAGCCACATAACAAGGGATACGCAGTATTTT; CDR3 protein: CASSHITRDTQYF; D gene: -; V gene: TRBV14; J gene: TRBJ2-3; clone size: -
CDR3 DNA: TGTGCCACCAGCGTCGTGGGAGGGGGGCCGTATACGCAGTATTTT; CDR3 protein: CATSVVGGGPYTQYF; D gene: -; V gene: TRBV15; J gene: TRBJ2-3; clone size: -